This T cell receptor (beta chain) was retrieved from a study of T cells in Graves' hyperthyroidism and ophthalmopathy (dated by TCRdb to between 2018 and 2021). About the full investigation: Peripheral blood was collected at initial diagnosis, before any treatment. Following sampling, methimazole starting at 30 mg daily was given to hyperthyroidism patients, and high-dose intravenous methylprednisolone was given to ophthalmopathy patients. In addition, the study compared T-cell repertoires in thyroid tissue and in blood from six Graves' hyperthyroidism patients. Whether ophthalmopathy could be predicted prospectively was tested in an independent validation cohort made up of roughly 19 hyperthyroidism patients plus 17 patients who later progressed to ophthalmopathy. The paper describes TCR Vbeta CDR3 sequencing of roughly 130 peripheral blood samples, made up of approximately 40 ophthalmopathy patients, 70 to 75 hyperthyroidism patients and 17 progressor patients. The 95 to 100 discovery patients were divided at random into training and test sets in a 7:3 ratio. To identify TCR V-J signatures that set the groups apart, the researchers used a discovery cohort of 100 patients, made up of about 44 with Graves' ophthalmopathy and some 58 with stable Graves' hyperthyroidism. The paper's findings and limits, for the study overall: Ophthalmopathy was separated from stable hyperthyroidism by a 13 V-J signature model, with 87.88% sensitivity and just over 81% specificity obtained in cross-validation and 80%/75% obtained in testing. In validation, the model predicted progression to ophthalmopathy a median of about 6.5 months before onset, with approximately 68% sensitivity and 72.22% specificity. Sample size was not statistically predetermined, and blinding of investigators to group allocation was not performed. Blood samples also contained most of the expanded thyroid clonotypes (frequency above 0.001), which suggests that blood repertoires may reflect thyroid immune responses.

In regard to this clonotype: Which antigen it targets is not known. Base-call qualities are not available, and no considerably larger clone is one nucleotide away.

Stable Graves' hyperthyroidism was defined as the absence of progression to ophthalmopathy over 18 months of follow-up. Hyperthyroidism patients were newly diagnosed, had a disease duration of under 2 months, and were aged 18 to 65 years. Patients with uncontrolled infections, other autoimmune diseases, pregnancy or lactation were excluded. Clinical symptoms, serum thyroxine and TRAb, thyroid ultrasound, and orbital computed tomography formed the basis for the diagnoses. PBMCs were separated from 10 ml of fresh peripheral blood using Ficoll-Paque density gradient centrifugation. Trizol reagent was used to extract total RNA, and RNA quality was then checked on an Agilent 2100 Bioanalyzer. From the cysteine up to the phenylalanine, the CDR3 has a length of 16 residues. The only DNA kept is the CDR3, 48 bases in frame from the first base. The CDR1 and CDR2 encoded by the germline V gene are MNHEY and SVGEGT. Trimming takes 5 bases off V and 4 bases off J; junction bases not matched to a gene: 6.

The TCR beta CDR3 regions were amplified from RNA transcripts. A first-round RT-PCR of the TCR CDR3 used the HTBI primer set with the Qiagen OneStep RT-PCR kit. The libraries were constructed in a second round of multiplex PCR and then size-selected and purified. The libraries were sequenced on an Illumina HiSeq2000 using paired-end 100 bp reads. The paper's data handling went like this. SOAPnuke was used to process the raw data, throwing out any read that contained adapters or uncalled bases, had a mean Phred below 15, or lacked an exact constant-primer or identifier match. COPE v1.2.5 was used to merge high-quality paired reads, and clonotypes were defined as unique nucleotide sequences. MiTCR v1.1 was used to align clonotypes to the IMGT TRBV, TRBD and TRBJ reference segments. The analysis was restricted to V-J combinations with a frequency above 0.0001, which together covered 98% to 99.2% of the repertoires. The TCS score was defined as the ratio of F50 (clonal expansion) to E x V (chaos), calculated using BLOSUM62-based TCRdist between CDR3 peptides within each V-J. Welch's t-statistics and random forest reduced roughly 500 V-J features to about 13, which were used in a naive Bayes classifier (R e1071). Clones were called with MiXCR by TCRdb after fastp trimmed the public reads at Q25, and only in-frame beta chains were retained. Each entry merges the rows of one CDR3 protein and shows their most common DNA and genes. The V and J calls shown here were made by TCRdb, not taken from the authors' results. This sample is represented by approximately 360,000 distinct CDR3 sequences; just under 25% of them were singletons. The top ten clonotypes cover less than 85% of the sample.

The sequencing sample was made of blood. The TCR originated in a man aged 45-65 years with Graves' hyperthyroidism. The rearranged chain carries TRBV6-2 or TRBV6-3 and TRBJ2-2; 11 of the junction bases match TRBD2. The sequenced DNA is TGTGCCAGCAGTCGAATGGGACTAGCGGCCACCGGGGAGCTGTTTTTT. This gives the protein CASSRMGLAATGELFF.